This TCR beta chain was sequenced during a study of blood T cell repertoires in COVID-19. On the study more broadly: T cells, B-cell-depleted T cells, or PBMCs provided the cDNA or gDNA that served as material.

The germline V gene has CDR1 ENHRY and CDR2 SYGVKD. CDR3 length: 15 amino acids. Trimming at V came to 8 bases and at J to 7 bases, leaving 11 bases not matched to a gene. Seattle patients were enrolled during active infection and followed longitudinally. Authors' processing steps: By means of reference gene primer amplification, nucleated cell counts were estimated. Using immunoSEQ multiplex PCR, the repertoire was profiled, and TCRdb retains in-frame clones only, with some absent. The V and J calls and clone size were taken over from that table, and D and trimming were inferred from the DNA. The sample records fewer than 300,000 clones, approximately 92% being singletons.

This receptor was identified in a person aged 18-29 years with COVID-19, enrolled during active disease. The chain is built from TRBV10-3 and TRBJ2-1; 10 bases are shared with TRBD2. The sequencing sample was made of peripheral blood. This chain's CDR3 is CAIAGLAGVDNEQFF. CDR3 nucleotides: TGTGCCATCGCCGGCCTAGCGGGAGTAGATAATGAGCAGTTCTTC.